A selection of T cell receptor beta chains follows, all from one sample in a study of early T cells in non-severe SARS-CoV-2 infection. MiXCR was run by TCRdb on the 5' RACE reads, yielding one entry per CDR3 protein. The sample yields about 49,000 distinct CDR3 sequences, approximately 10% seen once. Sequencing used whole blood. Receptors were obtained from an adult who was a healthcare worker with PCR-confirmed SARS-CoV-2 infection or an uninfected control (not recorded which). Each CDR3 is given with its conserved first and last residue. D genes are given only for firm matches. Clone size is stated in some rows and not others, as once, few, many or a class when expanded.

len: 15
abundance: many
d_gene: -
v_gene: TRBV7-3
j_gene: TRBJ2-2
CDR3aa: CASSLNGGSTGELFF
CDR3nt: TGTGCCAGCAGCTTAAACGGGGGTTCGACCGGGGAGCTGTTTTTT

len: 15
abundance: many
d_gene: -
v_gene: TRBV6-2/TRBV6-3
j_gene: TRBJ1-1
CDR3aa: CASTTLKGVNTEAFF
CDR3nt: TGTGCCAGCACCACCTTGAAGGGTGTGAACACTGAAGCTTTCTTT

len: 12
abundance: -
d_gene: -
v_gene: TRBV29-1
j_gene: TRBJ2-4
CDR3aa: CSVEQGKNIQYF
CDR3nt: TGCAGCGTTGAGCAGGGTAAAAACATTCAGTACTTC

len: 17
abundance: -
d_gene: -
v_gene: TRBV5-1
j_gene: TRBJ1-3
CDR3aa: CASSLSRTANSGNTIYF
CDR3nt: TGCGCCAGCAGCTTGAGCAGAACTGCGAACTCTGGAAACACCATATATTTT

len: 13
abundance: -
d_gene: -
v_gene: TRBV6-5
j_gene: TRBJ2-1
CDR3aa: CASSPDGYNEQFF
CDR3nt: TGTGCCAGCAGTCCCGACGGGTACAATGAGCAGTTCTTC

len: 16
abundance: many
d_gene: TRBD2
v_gene: TRBV6-4
j_gene: TRBJ2-1
CDR3aa: CASGRTSGTTYNEQFF
CDR3nt: TGTGCCAGCGGAAGGACTAGCGGGACCACCTACAATGAGCAGTTCTTC

len: 15
abundance: -
d_gene: -
v_gene: TRBV5-1
j_gene: TRBJ1-1
CDR3aa: CASSLRLDRRGEAFF
CDR3nt: TGCGCCAGCAGCCTCCGGCTGGATCGCCGGGGTGAAGCTTTCTTT

len: 14
abundance: few
d_gene: -
v_gene: TRBV27
j_gene: TRBJ2-3
CDR3aa: CASSGLASSDTQYF
CDR3nt: TGTGCCAGCAGTGGACTTGCGAGTTCAGATACGCAGTATTTT

len: 15
abundance: -
d_gene: -
v_gene: TRBV5-4
j_gene: TRBJ1-1
CDR3aa: CASSSELYMNTEAFF
CDR3nt: TGTGCCAGCAGCTCCGAGCTGTACATGAACACTGAAGCTTTCTTT

len: 16
abundance: -
d_gene: TRBD1
v_gene: TRBV28
j_gene: TRBJ2-1
CDR3aa: CASRYRTGDSYNEQFF
CDR3nt: TGTGCCAGCAGATACCGGACAGGGGACTCCTACAATGAGCAGTTCTTC

len: 13
abundance: few
d_gene: -
v_gene: TRBV29-1
j_gene: TRBJ1-2
CDR3aa: CSVFLRGNYGYTF
CDR3nt: TGCAGCGTTTTCCTTCGGGGGAACTATGGCTACACCTTC

len: 14
abundance: many
d_gene: -
v_gene: TRBV6-5
j_gene: TRBJ2-3
CDR3aa: CASSYSRGTDTQYF
CDR3nt: TGTGCCAGCAGTTACTCGAGGGGAACAGATACGCAGTATTTT

len: 12
abundance: few
d_gene: -
v_gene: TRBV9
j_gene: TRBJ2-5
CDR3aa: CASSRAEETQYF
CDR3nt: TGTGCCAGCAGCCGAGCGGAAGAGACCCAGTACTTC

len: 13
abundance: -
d_gene: TRBD2
v_gene: TRBV20-1
j_gene: TRBJ2-3
CDR3aa: CSASGGARDTQYF
CDR3nt: TGCAGTGCTAGCGGGGGGGCCAGGGATACGCAGTATTTT

len: 15
abundance: -
d_gene: -
v_gene: TRBV12-3/TRBV12-4
j_gene: TRBJ1-2
CDR3aa: CASSGKIQTMDGYTF
CDR3nt: TGTGCCAGCAGCGGAAAAATTCAAACGATGGATGGCTACACCTTC

len: 15
abundance: many
d_gene: -
v_gene: TRBV12-3/TRBV12-4
j_gene: TRBJ1-5
CDR3aa: CASTPDGDDNQPQHF
CDR3nt: TGTGCCAGCACCCCTGACGGAGATGACAATCAGCCCCAGCATTTT

len: 14
abundance: many
d_gene: TRBD1
v_gene: TRBV20-1
j_gene: TRBJ1-5
CDR3aa: CSAGGQGVIQPQHF
CDR3nt: TGCAGTGCCGGGGGACAGGGGGTTATTCAGCCCCAGCATTTT

len: 16
abundance: -
d_gene: -
v_gene: TRBV7-6
j_gene: TRBJ2-1
CDR3aa: CASSLLTRTLGDEQFF
CDR3nt: TGTGCCAGCAGCCTCCTAACTAGGACGCTAGGGGATGAGCAGTTCTTC

len: 13
abundance: -
d_gene: -
v_gene: TRBV4-2
j_gene: TRBJ2-4
CDR3aa: CASSQVPPNIQYF
CDR3nt: TGTGCCAGCAGCCAAGTTCCCCCCAACATTCAGTACTTC

len: 16
abundance: many
d_gene: TRBD2
v_gene: TRBV5-1
j_gene: TRBJ2-2
CDR3aa: CASSYGTSANTGELFF
CDR3nt: TGCGCCAGCAGCTATGGGACTAGCGCGAACACCGGGGAGCTGTTTTTT

len: 15
abundance: -
d_gene: TRBD2
v_gene: TRBV5-1
j_gene: TRBJ2-5
CDR3aa: CASSLGLAGRETQYF
CDR3nt: TGCGCCAGCAGCTTGGGACTAGCGGGACGAGAGACCCAGTACTTC

len: 14
abundance: -
d_gene: -
v_gene: TRBV4-1
j_gene: TRBJ2-5
CDR3aa: CASSQVVLSETQYF
CDR3nt: TGCGCCAGCAGCCAAGTGGTCCTGTCGGAGACCCAGTACTTC

len: 17
abundance: few
d_gene: -
v_gene: TRBV3-1
j_gene: TRBJ2-2
CDR3aa: CASSQGFGTPNTGELFF
CDR3nt: TGTGCCAGCAGCCAAGGGTTCGGGACACCGAACACCGGGGAGCTGTTTTTT

len: 20
abundance: many
d_gene: TRBD1
v_gene: TRBV20-1
j_gene: TRBJ1-2
CDR3aa: CSASTALNVGRGLGNYGYTF
CDR3nt: TGCAGTGCTAGTACTGCGCTTAACGTCGGCAGGGGGCTGGGTAACTATGGCTACACCTTC

len: 13
abundance: many
d_gene: TRBD1
v_gene: TRBV18
j_gene: TRBJ1-1
CDR3aa: CASSRTGRTEAFF
CDR3nt: TGTGCCAGCTCGCGGACAGGGAGAACTGAAGCTTTCTTT

len: 14
abundance: many
d_gene: TRBD1
v_gene: TRBV12-3/TRBV12-4
j_gene: TRBJ2-2
CDR3aa: CASIRTGSTGELFF
CDR3nt: TGTGCCAGCATAAGGACAGGGTCCACCGGGGAGCTGTTTTTT

len: 15
abundance: few
d_gene: -
v_gene: TRBV6-5
j_gene: TRBJ1-5
CDR3aa: CASSTREDSNQPQHF
CDR3nt: TGTGCCAGCAGTACCAGGGAGGATTCCAATCAGCCCCAGCATTTT

len: 16
abundance: many
d_gene: TRBD2
v_gene: TRBV27
j_gene: TRBJ2-2
CDR3aa: CASSSEASGTAGELFF
CDR3nt: TGTGCCAGCAGTAGCGAGGCTAGCGGGACGGCCGGGGAGCTGTTTTTT

len: 11
abundance: -
d_gene: TRBD1
v_gene: TRBV29-1
j_gene: TRBJ2-7
CDR3aa: CSVRGPYEQYF
CDR3nt: TGCAGCGTCAGGGGGCCCTACGAGCAGTACTTC

len: 11
abundance: -
d_gene: -
v_gene: TRBV6-5
j_gene: TRBJ2-5
CDR3aa: CASSYFGTQYF
CDR3nt: TGTGCCAGCAGTTACTTCGGGACCCAGTACTTC

len: 12
abundance: once
d_gene: -
v_gene: TRBV6-2/TRBV6-3
j_gene: TRBJ2-5
CDR3aa: CASSDFQETQYF
CDR3nt: TGTGCCAGCAGTGACTTCCAAGAGACCCAGTACTTC

len: 14
abundance: many
d_gene: -
v_gene: TRBV18
j_gene: TRBJ1-2
CDR3aa: CASSLSGRNYGYTF
CDR3nt: TGTGCCAGCTCACTATCAGGGAGAAACTATGGCTACACCTTC

len: 19
abundance: many
d_gene: TRBD1
v_gene: TRBV12-5
j_gene: TRBJ1-5
CDR3aa: CASGKAPGQGLYSNQPQHF
CDR3nt: TGTGCTAGTGGAAAAGCTCCGGGACAGGGACTTTATAGCAATCAGCCCCAGCATTTT

len: 17
abundance: few
d_gene: TRBD2
v_gene: TRBV11-2
j_gene: TRBJ2-7
CDR3aa: CASSAYIGLAGAYEQYF
CDR3nt: TGTGCCAGCAGCGCCTATATCGGACTAGCGGGGGCCTACGAGCAGTACTTC

len: 14
abundance: few
d_gene: TRBD1
v_gene: TRBV5-4
j_gene: TRBJ2-1
CDR3aa: CASSPKTGGNEQFF
CDR3nt: TGTGCCAGCAGCCCTAAGACAGGGGGAAATGAGCAGTTCTTC

len: 14
abundance: many
d_gene: -
v_gene: TRBV7-9
j_gene: TRBJ2-2
CDR3aa: CASSLGADTGELFF
CDR3nt: TGTGCCAGCAGCTTAGGTGCGGACACCGGGGAGCTGTTTTTT

len: 12
abundance: many
d_gene: -
v_gene: TRBV10-3
j_gene: TRBJ2-7
CDR3aa: CAIRGGSYEQYF
CDR3nt: TGTGCCATCAGAGGGGGATCCTACGAGCAGTACTTC

len: 15
abundance: few
d_gene: -
v_gene: TRBV7-2
j_gene: TRBJ2-2
CDR3aa: CASRFDGANTGELFF
CDR3nt: TGTGCCAGCAGATTCGACGGGGCGAACACCGGGGAGCTGTTTTTT

len: 15
abundance: -
d_gene: TRBD2
v_gene: TRBV7-3
j_gene: TRBJ2-1
CDR3aa: CASSPASGRIDEQFF
CDR3nt: TGTGCCAGCAGCCCCGCTAGCGGGAGGATCGATGAGCAGTTCTTC

len: 14
abundance: -
d_gene: -
v_gene: TRBV7-2
j_gene: TRBJ2-7
CDR3aa: CASSRQSGSYEQYF
CDR3nt: TGTGCCAGCAGCCGACAGAGTGGCTCCTACGAGCAGTACTTC

len: 14
abundance: medium-sized
d_gene: -
v_gene: TRBV11-2
j_gene: TRBJ2-4
CDR3aa: CASSAVLAKNIQYF
CDR3nt: TGTGCCAGCAGCGCTGTCTTAGCCAAAAACATTCAGTACTTC

len: 14
abundance: many
d_gene: -
v_gene: TRBV29-1
j_gene: TRBJ1-1
CDR3aa: CSAAWTEMTTEAFF
CDR3nt: TGCAGCGCCGCCTGGACGGAGATGACCACTGAAGCTTTCTTT

len: 14
abundance: many
d_gene: -
v_gene: TRBV7-9
j_gene: TRBJ1-5
CDR3aa: CASSWGGNNQPQHF
CDR3nt: TGTGCCAGCAGTTGGGGGGGTAACAATCAGCCCCAGCATTTT

len: 16
abundance: -
d_gene: TRBD2
v_gene: TRBV6-5
j_gene: TRBJ2-1
CDR3aa: CASSPPGTSGINEQFF
CDR3nt: TGTGCCAGCAGTCCTCCGGGGACTAGCGGGATCAATGAGCAGTTCTTC

len: 15
abundance: -
d_gene: -
v_gene: TRBV29-1
j_gene: TRBJ2-1
CDR3aa: CSGVTGTPVFNEQFF
CDR3nt: TGCAGCGGGGTAACCGGGACCCCTGTGTTCAATGAGCAGTTCTTC

len: 15
abundance: many
d_gene: -
v_gene: TRBV29-1
j_gene: TRBJ1-5
CDR3aa: CSVALSGTSNQPQHF
CDR3nt: TGCAGCGTTGCCCTATCGGGGACTAGCAATCAGCCCCAGCATTTT

len: 17
abundance: few
d_gene: TRBD2
v_gene: TRBV6-6
j_gene: TRBJ2-5
CDR3aa: CASSYPRTSGIGETQYF
CDR3nt: TGTGCCAGCAGTTACCCTCGGACTAGCGGGATAGGGGAGACCCAGTACTTC

len: 14
abundance: many
d_gene: -
v_gene: TRBV2
j_gene: TRBJ2-5
CDR3aa: CASSAASGEETQYF
CDR3nt: TGTGCCAGCAGTGCGGCGTCAGGGGAAGAGACCCAGTACTTC

len: 14
abundance: -
d_gene: -
v_gene: TRBV10-1
j_gene: TRBJ2-7
CDR3aa: CASSEEVGGYEQYF
CDR3nt: TGCGCCAGCAGTGAGGAGGTGGGTGGATACGAGCAGTACTTC